This T cell receptor (beta chain) appears in the sequencing data of a study of STAT5B mutations in CD4+ large granular lymphocyte leukemia. Overall study results and limits: About 24% of private leukemic clonotypes occurred rarely in other patients' non-leukemic repertoires. Without HLA matching, higher CD4+ than CD8+ T-LGLL clonality could reflect small sample size.

The assay was run at survey level. Generated by immunoSEQ multiplex PCR, the TCRdb table keeps only in-frame clones and is missing some. The sample consists of fewer than 35,000 clones, 70% to 80% of them appearing once. On this clone itself: Its antigen is not known.

The receptor was isolated from a human donor in good health. The sequenced material came from CD4+ T cells from blood buffy coats.

CDR3: CASRGAPGSYTF. The CDR3 DNA reads TGTGCCAGCAGAGGGGCTCCGGGAAGCTACACCTTC. The chain is built from TRBV2 and TRBJ1-2; the D gene is possibly TRBD1 (5 bases). The CDR3 is 12 amino acids. Deletions cut 6 bases from V and 9 bases from J, with 14 bases between. The germline V gene has CDR1 SNHLY and CDR2 FYNNEI.